This T cell receptor (beta chain) was obtained from a study of Ad26.COV2.S vaccination and SARS-CoV-2 variants. Overall study: Donor had been placed in the Ad26.COV2.S arm of the COV1001 trial. Findings and limits, study-wide: Quantification of TCR breadth and depth may have yielded underestimates of total T cell responses. Compared with placebo recipients, vaccine recipients had higher spike-specific TCR breadth.

Sample treatment: over 15 received Ad26.COV2.S at low or high dose, single or two shots; 5 received placebo; per-sample allocation not given. The investigators took samples on day 63 after the first vaccine or placebo injection. Vaccination used an Ad26 vector expressing Wuhan-strain SARS-CoV-2 spike. Method: immunoSEQ multiplex PCR; TCRdb's copy keeps in-frame clones and lacks some. The table records 300,000 to 400,000 clones, approximately 84% of them present only once. A note on this clone: Its antigen is unidentified.

The germline V and J ends were trimmed by 5 bases and 4 bases, with 15 bases remaining between them. This CDR3 comprises 14 residues. Germline V gene sequence: CDR1 MNHEY, CDR2 SMNVEV (reference sequence). This rearrangement joins TRBV27 to TRBJ2-7, with D perhaps being TRBD1 or TRBD2 (5 bases each). This TCR came from a person aged 18-60 years who received the Ad26.COV2.S COVID-19 vaccine or a placebo. Here the sequenced sample was peripheral blood, taken in a trial of Ad26.COV2.S vaccine versus placebo. The CDR3 region has the DNA TGTGCCAGCAGTACCCTTGGGACGGAATACGAGCAGTACTTC. It yields the protein CASSTLGTEYEQYF.